The rows below give T cell receptor beta chains drawn from one sample of a study of CD8 T cells in Susac syndrome. TCRdb re-called the immunoSEQ multiplex PCR reads through MiXCR, storing one row per CDR3 protein. This sample yields 180,000 or so distinct CDR3 sequences, of which more than 90% are seen a single time; around 0.085% belongs to the top ten. Sequencing was carried out using CD4+ T cells from PBMCs. Receptors were obtained from a human donor with multiple sclerosis. The CDR3 runs from the conserved cysteine through the conserved F or W. Fields, in order: clone size, J gene, V gene, D gene, CDR3 DNA, CDR3 protein. The D gene is left open where the match is weak. Clone size is not always given. Where it is, it says once, few, many or a class for expanded clones.

>-|TRBJ2-5|TRBV27|TRBD2
TGTGCCAGCAGTTCCTCGGGGAGGGCGGGAGGTTCCCAGTACTTC
CASSSSGRAGGSQYF
>-|TRBJ2-3|TRBV25-1|-
TGTGCCAGCAGTGTACAGGGTGCCACAGATACGCAGTATTTT
CASSVQGATDTQYF
>-|TRBJ2-7|TRBV2|-
TGTGCCAGCAGCGTGGAGGAGGGGTTGTACGAGCAGTACTTC
CASSVEEGLYEQYF
>-|TRBJ1-5|TRBV30|-
TGTGCCTACGGGGAAAATCAGCCCCAGCATTTT
CAYGENQPQHF
>-|TRBJ2-7|TRBV23-1|-
TGCGCCAGCAGTCAAGGGGGTGGGTGCGAGCAGTACTTC
CASSQGGGCEQYF
>-|TRBJ1-5|TRBV20-1|-
TGCAGTGCGGTCATGACCACCAATCAGCCCCAGCATTTT
CSAVMTTNQPQHF
>-|TRBJ2-1|TRBV12-3/TRBV12-4|TRBD2
TGTGCCAGCAGTTTAGCTAGCGGGGTCACCGAGCAGTTCTTC
CASSLASGVTEQFF
>-|TRBJ2-4|TRBV20-1|-
TGCAGTGCCCGGGGCACGAACATTCAGTACTTC
CSARGTNIQYF
>-|TRBJ1-1|TRBV20-1|-
TGCAGTGCTAGGAAGGACAGGAACACTGAAGCTTTCTTT
CSARKDRNTEAFF
>-|TRBJ2-7|TRBV6-5|TRBD2
TGTGCCAGCAGTTCTTCAACCAATCTCGGGGGGGAGCAGTACTTC
CASSSSTNLGGEQYF
>-|TRBJ1-5|TRBV6-2/TRBV6-3|TRBD1
TGTGCCAGCAGGGACAGGGACAGGCGTCAGCCCCAGCATTTT
CASRDRDRRQPQHF
>-|TRBJ2-7|TRBV5-1|-
TGCGCCAGCAGCTTCAACCCCCCCCAGGGACCGCACGAGCAGTACTTC
CASSFNPPQGPHEQYF
>-|TRBJ1-2|TRBV29-1|-
TGCAGCGTATCGGCCCGTTACTATGGCTACACCTTC
CSVSARYYGYTF
>-|TRBJ1-2|TRBV18|-
TGTGCCAGCTCACCACAATCGCAGGGGAATGGCTACACCTTC
CASSPQSQGNGYTF
>-|TRBJ2-3|TRBV29-1|-
TGCAGCGTTGATGGGGGTGCCGTAGATACGCAGTATTTT
CSVDGGAVDTQYF
>once|TRBJ2-7|TRBV10-2|-
TGCGCCAGCTCAGGACACCCTCCAGGCTACGAGCAGTACTTC
CASSGHPPGYEQYF
>-|TRBJ2-7|TRBV13|TRBD2
TGTGCCAGCAGCATCCCAGCGGGGGCGGCCCTCGAGCAGTACTTC
CASSIPAGAALEQYF
>-|TRBJ1-1|TRBV29-1|TRBD1
TGCAGCGTTGAACGGGACAGAAAAACTGAAGCTTTCTTT
CSVERDRKTEAFF
>-|TRBJ2-1|TRBV6-5|TRBD2
TGTGCCAGCAGTTACACTAGCGGGAACGGCAATGAGCAGTTCTTC
CASSYTSGNGNEQFF
>-|TRBJ1-5|TRBV28|-
TGTGCCAGCAGATCACCCTGGCAGCCCCAGCATTTT
CASRSPWQPQHF
>-|TRBJ1-2|TRBV29-1|-
TGCAGCGTTCATCCCTACGATGGCTACACCTTC
CSVHPYDGYTF
>-|TRBJ1-1|TRBV29-1|TRBD1
TGCAGCGCCAACAGACAGGGAGAGACTGAAGCTTTCTTT
CSANRQGETEAFF
>-|TRBJ1-1|TRBV29-1|-
TGCAGCGGGGGGAGTGGTGAAGCTTTCTTT
CSGGSGEAFF
>-|TRBJ2-7|TRBV25-1|TRBD1
TGTGCCAGCAGTGAAATTGATGTCGGGTCGACAGGGGGGACCTACGAGCAGTACTTC
CASSEIDVGSTGGTYEQYF
>once|TRBJ1-1|TRBV9|TRBD1
TGTGCCAGCAGCGTAGGGGAGGGACAGGTGGAAGCTTTCTTT
CASSVGEGQVEAFF
>-|TRBJ2-7|TRBV9|-
TGTGCCAGCAGCGTAGGGAGTAACTCCTACGAGCAGTACTTC
CASSVGSNSYEQYF
>-|TRBJ2-4|TRBV5-4|-
TGTGCCACCGCTACAGGGTTCGACAAAAACATTCAGTACTTC
CATATGFDKNIQYF
>-|TRBJ2-7|TRBV4-2|TRBD2
TGTGCCAGCAGCCAACGTCTTGAGGAGCGGGGGTACGAGCAGTACTTC
CASSQRLEERGYEQYF
>-|TRBJ1-2|TRBV18|-
TGTGCCAGCTCACCACCGAACAGAGCTAACTATGGCTACACCTTC
CASSPPNRANYGYTF